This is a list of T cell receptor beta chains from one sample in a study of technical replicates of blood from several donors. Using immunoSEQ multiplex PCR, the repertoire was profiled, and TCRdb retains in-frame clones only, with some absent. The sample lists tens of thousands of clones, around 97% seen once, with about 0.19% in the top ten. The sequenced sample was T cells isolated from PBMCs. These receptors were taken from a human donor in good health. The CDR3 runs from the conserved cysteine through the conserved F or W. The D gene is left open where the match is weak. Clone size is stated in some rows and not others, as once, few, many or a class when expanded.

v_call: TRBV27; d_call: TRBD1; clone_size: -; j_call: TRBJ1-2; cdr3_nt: TGTGCCAGCAGTTTCGGACAGGGCTTCTATGGCTACACCTTC; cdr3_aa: CASSFGQGFYGYTF
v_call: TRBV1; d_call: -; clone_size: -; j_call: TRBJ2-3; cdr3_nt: TGCACCAGCAGCCAAGAGGGCGCCGGTTACACAGATACGCAGTATTTT; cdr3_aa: CTSSQEGAGYTDTQYF
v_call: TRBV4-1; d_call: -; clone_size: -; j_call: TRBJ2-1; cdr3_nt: TGCGCCAGCAGCCATGCCGGGACTGCTAACAATGAGCAGTTCTTC; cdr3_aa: CASSHAGTANNEQFF
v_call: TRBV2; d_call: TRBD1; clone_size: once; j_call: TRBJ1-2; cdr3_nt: TGTGCCAGCAGTGAGACAGGGGGCCTTGGCTATGGCTACACCTTC; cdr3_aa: CASSETGGLGYGYTF
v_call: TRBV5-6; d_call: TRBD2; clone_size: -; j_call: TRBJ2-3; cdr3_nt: TGTGCCAGCAGCTTGCTCGTAGCGGGAGGGCCCGCAGATACGCAGTATTTT; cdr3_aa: CASSLLVAGGPADTQYF
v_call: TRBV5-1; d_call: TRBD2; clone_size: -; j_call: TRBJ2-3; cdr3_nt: TGCGCCAGCAGCTTCGGGACTAGCGGGAGTGGAGATACGCAGTATTTT; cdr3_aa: CASSFGTSGSGDTQYF
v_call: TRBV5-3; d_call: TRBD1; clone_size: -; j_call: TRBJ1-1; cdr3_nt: TGTGCCAGAGGACTAGAGAAGACAGGGGGCGAGAACACTGAAGCTTTCTTT; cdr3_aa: CARGLEKTGGENTEAFF
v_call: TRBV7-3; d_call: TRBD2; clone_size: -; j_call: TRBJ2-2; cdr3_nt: TGTGCCAGCAGGGAGACTAGCGGGGACACCGGGGAGCTGTTTTTT; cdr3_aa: CASRETSGDTGELFF
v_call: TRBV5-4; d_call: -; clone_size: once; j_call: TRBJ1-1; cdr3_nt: TGTGCCAGCAGCTTTCTTGGGGGGAAAACTGAAGCTTTCTTT; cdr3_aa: CASSFLGGKTEAFF
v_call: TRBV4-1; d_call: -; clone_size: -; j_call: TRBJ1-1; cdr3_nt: TGCGCCAGCAGCCAAGCAGTTGCGGGGTACATGAACACTGAAGCTTTCTTT; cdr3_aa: CASSQAVAGYMNTEAFF
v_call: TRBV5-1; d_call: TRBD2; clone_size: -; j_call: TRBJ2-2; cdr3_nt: TGCGCCAGCAAAACTAGCGGGAGCACCGGGGAGCTGTTTTTT; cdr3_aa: CASKTSGSTGELFF
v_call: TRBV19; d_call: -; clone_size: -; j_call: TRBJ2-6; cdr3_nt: TGTGCCAGTAGTACAGGGAGGTCGGGGGGGGCCAACGTCCTGACTTTC; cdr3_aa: CASSTGRSGGANVLTF
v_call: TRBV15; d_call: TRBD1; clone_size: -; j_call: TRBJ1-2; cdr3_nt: TGTGCCACCAGCACAAACCGGGACAGTGTACGCCTCTATGGCTACACCTTC; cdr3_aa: CATSTNRDSVRLYGYTF
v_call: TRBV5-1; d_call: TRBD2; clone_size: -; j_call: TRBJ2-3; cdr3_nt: TGCGCCAGCAGCGACGGGACTAGCGGGGGCCTTACAGATACGCAGTATTTT; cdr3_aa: CASSDGTSGGLTDTQYF
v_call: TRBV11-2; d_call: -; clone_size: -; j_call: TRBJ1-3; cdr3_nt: TGTGCCAGCAGCTCTCCCCGCTCTGGAAACACCATATATTTT; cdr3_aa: CASSSPRSGNTIYF
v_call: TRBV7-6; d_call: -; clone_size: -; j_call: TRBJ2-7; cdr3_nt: TGTGCCAGCAGCTTGAGACAGTCCCGATCCTACGAGCAGTACTTC; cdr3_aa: CASSLRQSRSYEQYF
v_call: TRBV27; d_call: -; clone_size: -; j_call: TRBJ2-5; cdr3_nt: TGTGCCAGCAGTTTAGTCGGGTACCAAGAGACCCAGTACTTC; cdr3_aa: CASSLVGYQETQYF
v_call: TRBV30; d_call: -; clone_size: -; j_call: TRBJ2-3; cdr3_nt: TGTGCCTGGAGTCCCGGACTGGGCACAGATACGCAGTATTTT; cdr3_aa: CAWSPGLGTDTQYF
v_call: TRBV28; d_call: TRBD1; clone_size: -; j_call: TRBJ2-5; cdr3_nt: TGTGCCAGCAGTTTTCCCCCCAGGACAGGACAAGAGACCCAGTACTTC; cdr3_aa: CASSFPPRTGQETQYF
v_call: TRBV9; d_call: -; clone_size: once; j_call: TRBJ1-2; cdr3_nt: TGTGCCAGCAGCTACAGTGGGTTTGGCTACACCTTC; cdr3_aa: CASSYSGFGYTF
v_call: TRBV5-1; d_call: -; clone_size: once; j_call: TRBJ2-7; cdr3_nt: TGCGCCAGCAGCTTGGCCGGCGGGATAATCTCCTACGAGCAGTACTTC; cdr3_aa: CASSLAGGIISYEQYF
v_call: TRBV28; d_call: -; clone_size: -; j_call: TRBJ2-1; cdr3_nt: TGTGCCAGCAGTTTAAGCGGAGCGGCCTCCTACAATGAGCAGTTCTTC; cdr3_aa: CASSLSGAASYNEQFF
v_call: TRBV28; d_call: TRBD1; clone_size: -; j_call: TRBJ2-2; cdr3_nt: TGTGCCAGCAACGTTGCGCCTGAGACAGGGCTCGCCACCGGGGAGCTGTTTTTT; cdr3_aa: CASNVAPETGLATGELFF
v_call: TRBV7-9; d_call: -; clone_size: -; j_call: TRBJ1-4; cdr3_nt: TGTGCCAGCAGCTCAGGGGTAGTCGGTGAAAAACTGTTTTTT; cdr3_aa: CASSSGVVGEKLFF
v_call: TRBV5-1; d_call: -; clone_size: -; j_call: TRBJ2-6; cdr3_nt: TGCGCCTCCTTCCAGGGAAGTTGGAGCTCTGGGGCCAACGTCCTGACTTTC; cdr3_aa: CASFQGSWSSGANVLTF
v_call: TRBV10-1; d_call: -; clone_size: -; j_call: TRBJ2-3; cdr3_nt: TGCGCCAGCAGGAGAGACTCCACAGATACGCAGTATTTT; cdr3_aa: CASRRDSTDTQYF
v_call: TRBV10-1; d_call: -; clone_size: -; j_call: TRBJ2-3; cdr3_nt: TGCGCCAGCAGTAAGGGACTCCTCACAGATACGCAGTATTTT; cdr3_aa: CASSKGLLTDTQYF
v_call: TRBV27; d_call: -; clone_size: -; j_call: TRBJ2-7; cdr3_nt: TGTGCCAGCAGTTCCTATTTAGGACAGGGAGGGGTAGACGAGCAGTACTTC; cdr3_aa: CASSSYLGQGGVDEQYF
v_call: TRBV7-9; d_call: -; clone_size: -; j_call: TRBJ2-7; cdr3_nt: TGTGCCAGCAGCCCAAATTCCAGACTTACCTACGAGCAGTACTTC; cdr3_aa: CASSPNSRLTYEQYF
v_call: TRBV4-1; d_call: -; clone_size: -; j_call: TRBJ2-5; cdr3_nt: TGCGCCAGCAGCCAAGACGCCCCGGCTGACTCGCCAGAGACCCAGTACTTC; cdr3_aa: CASSQDAPADSPETQYF
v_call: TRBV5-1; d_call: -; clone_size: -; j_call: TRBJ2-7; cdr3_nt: TGCGCCAGCAGCCTGGGAGATTTCTACGAGCAGTACTTC; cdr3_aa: CASSLGDFYEQYF
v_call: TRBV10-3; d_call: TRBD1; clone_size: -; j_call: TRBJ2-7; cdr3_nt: TGTGCCATCAGTGACCCCGGGACAGGGATCTACGAGCAGTACTTC; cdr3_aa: CAISDPGTGIYEQYF
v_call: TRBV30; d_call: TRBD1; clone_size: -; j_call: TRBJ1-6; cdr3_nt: TGTGCCTGGAGTCAGACAGGGGAAGGATATTCACCCCTCCACTTT; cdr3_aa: CAWSQTGEGYSPLHF
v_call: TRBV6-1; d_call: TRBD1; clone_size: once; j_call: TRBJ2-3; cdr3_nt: TGTGCCAGCAGTCCGGGCACAGGGGGCACAGATACGCAGTATTTT; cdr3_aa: CASSPGTGGTDTQYF
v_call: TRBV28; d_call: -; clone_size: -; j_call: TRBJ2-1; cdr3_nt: TGTGCCAGCACCTCAAACAGGTTGTCCCACCAGCAGTTCTTC; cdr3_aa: CASTSNRLSHQQFF
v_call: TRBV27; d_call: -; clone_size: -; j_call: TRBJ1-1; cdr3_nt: TGTGCCAGCAGCCCCCCCGGAGGGTTCACTGAAGCTTTCTTT; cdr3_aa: CASSPPGGFTEAFF
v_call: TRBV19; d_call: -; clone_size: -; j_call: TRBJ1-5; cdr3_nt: TGTGCCAGTAGACACGACAGCAGCAATCAGCCCCAGCATTTT; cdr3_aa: CASRHDSSNQPQHF
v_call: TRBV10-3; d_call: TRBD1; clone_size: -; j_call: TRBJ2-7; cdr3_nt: TGTGCCATCAGTGAGGAACCGGGACAGGAGTACGGGAGAAGGTTC; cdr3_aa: CAISEEPGQEYGRRF
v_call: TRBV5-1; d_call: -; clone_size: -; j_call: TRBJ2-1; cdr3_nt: TGCGCCAGCCGATCAGGGGGGAATGAGCAGTTCTTC; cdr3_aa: CASRSGGNEQFF
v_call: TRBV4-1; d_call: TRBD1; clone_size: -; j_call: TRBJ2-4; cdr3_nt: TGCGCCAGCAGCCAGCCGACAGGGGCCAAAAACATTCAGTACTTC; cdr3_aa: CASSQPTGAKNIQYF
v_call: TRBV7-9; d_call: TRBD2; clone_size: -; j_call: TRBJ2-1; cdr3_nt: TGTGCCAGCCGGACTAGCGAGTACAATGAGCAGTTCTTC; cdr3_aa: CASRTSEYNEQFF
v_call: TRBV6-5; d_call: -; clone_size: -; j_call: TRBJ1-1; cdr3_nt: TGTGCCAGCAGTTACTCCGGGGGGGCAGGAGAAGCTTTCTTT; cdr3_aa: CASSYSGGAGEAFF
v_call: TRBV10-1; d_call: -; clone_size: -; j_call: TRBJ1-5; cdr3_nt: TGCGCCAGCAGTGAGAGCAGGGATGGCAATCAGCCCCAGCATTTT; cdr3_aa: CASSESRDGNQPQHF
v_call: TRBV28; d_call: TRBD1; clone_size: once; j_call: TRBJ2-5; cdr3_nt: TGTGCCAGCAGGACCGGCGGGACAGGGGCTGAAGAGACCCAGTACTTC; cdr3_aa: CASRTGGTGAEETQYF
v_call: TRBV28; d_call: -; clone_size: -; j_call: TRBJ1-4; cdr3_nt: TGTGCCAGCAGTTTCGGGGGTCTGGTGGAAAAACTGTTTTTT; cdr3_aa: CASSFGGLVEKLFF
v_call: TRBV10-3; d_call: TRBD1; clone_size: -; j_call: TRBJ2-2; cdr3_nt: TGTGCCATGAGAGGACAGGGGGCGAGCACCGGGGAGCTGTTTTTT; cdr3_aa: CAMRGQGASTGELFF
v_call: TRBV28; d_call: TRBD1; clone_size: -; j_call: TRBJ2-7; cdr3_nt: TGTGCCAGCAACAGGGGAACCTACGAGCAGTACTTC; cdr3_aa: CASNRGTYEQYF
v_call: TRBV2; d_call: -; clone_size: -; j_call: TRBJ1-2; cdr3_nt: TGTGCCAGCAGTGGACCGGCGGAGCCCGATACCTCGTATGGCTACACCTTC; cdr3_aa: CASSGPAEPDTSYGYTF
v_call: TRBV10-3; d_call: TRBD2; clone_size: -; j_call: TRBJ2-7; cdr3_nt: TGTGCCATCAGTGGCCTAGCGGGAAACGAGCAGTACTTC; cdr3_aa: CAISGLAGNEQYF
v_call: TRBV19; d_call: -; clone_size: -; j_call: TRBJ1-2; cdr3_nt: TGTGCCAGTAGTATAGAAGGACACCTTGGCAGCTATGGCTACACCTTC; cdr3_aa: CASSIEGHLGSYGYTF